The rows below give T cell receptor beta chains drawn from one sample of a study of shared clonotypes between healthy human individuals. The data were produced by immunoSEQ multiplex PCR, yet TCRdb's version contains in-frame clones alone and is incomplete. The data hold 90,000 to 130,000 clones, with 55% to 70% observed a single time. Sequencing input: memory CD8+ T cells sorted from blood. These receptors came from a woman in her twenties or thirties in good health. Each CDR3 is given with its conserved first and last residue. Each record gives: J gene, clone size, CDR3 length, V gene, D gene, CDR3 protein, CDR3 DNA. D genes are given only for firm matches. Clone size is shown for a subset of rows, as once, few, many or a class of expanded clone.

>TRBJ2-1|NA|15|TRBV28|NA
CASNLRSGSYNEQFF
TGTGCCAGCAACCTGCGGTCCGGGTCCTACAATGAGCAGTTCTTC
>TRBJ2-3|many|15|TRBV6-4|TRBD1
CASSDTGGGTDTQYF
TGTGCCAGCAGTGACACAGGGGGCGGCACAGATACGCAGTATTTT
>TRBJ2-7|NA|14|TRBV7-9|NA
CASSPPGSPYEQYF
TGTGCCAGCAGCCCCCCGGGGTCCCCCTACGAGCAGTACTTC
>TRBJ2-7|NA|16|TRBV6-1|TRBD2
CASSEWTSGSRNEQYF
TGTGCCAGCAGTGAATGGACTAGCGGGAGTAGGAACGAGCAGTACTTC
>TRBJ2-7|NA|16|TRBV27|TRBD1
CASRPWGQGFSYEQYF
TGTGCCAGCAGACCCTGGGGACAGGGATTCTCCTACGAGCAGTACTTC
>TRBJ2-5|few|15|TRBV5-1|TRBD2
CASSMTSGREETQYF
TGCGCCAGCAGCATGACTAGCGGGAGGGAAGAGACCCAGTACTTC
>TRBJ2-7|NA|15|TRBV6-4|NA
CASSQEGASSYEQYF
TGTGCCAGCAGCCAAGAGGGCGCTAGCTCCTACGAGCAGTACTTC
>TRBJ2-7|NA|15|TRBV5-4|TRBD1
CASSPGTGSSYEQYF
TGTGCCAGCAGCCCAGGGACAGGTAGCTCCTACGAGCAGTACTTC
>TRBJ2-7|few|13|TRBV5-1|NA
CASSSPGRDEQYF
TGCGCCAGCAGCTCCCCGGGTCGGGACGAGCAGTACTTC
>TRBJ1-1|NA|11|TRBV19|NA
CASSIGFVAFF
TGTGCCAGTAGTATAGGGTTTGTAGCTTTCTTT
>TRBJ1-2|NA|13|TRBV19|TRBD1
CASISWTGNGYTF
TGTGCCAGTATATCCTGGACAGGGAATGGCTACACCTTC
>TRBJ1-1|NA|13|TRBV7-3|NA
CASSSTGPTEAFF
TGTGCCAGCAGCTCAACAGGGCCCACTGAAGCTTTCTTT
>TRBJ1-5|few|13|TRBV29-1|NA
CSGANGDHQPQHF
TGCAGCGGAGCAAACGGGGATCATCAGCCCCAGCATTTT
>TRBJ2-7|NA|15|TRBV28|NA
CASIKSRGMTYEQYF
TGTGCCAGCATCAAGTCCCGGGGGATGACCTACGAGCAGTACTTC
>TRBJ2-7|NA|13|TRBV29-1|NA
CSVLGGGFHEQYF
TGCAGCGTTCTGGGGGGCGGTTTTCACGAGCAGTACTTC
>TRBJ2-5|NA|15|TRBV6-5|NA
CASRKTASYQETQYF
TGTGCCAGCAGAAAGACAGCCTCGTACCAAGAGACCCAGTACTTC
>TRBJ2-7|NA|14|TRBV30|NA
CAWSVGSFSYEQYF
TGTGCCTGGAGTGTAGGGAGTTTTTCCTACGAGCAGTACTTC
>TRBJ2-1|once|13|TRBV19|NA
CASTQDSSNEQFF
TGTGCCAGTACCCAGGACAGCAGCAATGAGCAGTTCTTC
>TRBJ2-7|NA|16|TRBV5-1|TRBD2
CASSTRLAGRTYEQYF
TGCGCCAGCAGCACCCGACTAGCGGGCCGAACCTACGAGCAGTACTTC
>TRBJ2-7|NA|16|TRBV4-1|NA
CASSQGVVADSYEQYF
TGCGCCAGCAGCCAAGGTGTGGTGGCGGATAGCTACGAGCAGTACTTC
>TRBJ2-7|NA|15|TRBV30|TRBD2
CAWLLAGASPYEQYF
TGTGCCTGGTTACTAGCGGGAGCTTCTCCCTACGAGCAGTACTTC
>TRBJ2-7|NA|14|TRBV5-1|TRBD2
CASSRAGELYEQYF
TGCGCCAGCAGTCGAGCGGGAGAGTTGTACGAGCAGTACTTC
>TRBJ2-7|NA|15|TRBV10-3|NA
CAISALDRGFGEQYF
TGTGCCATCAGTGCCCTAGATAGAGGGTTTGGGGAGCAGTACTTC
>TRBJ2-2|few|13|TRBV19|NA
CASILTLTGELFF
TGTGCCAGTATCCTGACTCTAACCGGGGAGCTGTTTTTT
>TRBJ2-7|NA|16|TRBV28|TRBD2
CASSLTSAGEEVEQYF
TGTGCCAGCAGTCTCACTAGTGCGGGGGAAGAGGTCGAGCAGTACTTC
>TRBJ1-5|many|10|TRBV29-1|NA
CSGSNQPQHF
TGCAGCGGGAGCAATCAGCCCCAGCATTTT
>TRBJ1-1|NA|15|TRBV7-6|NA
CASSAWTVSNTEAFF
TGTGCCAGCAGCGCATGGACGGTTTCGAACACTGAAGCTTTCTTT
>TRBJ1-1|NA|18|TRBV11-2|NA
CASSLVGRTKGMNTEAFF
TGTGCCAGCAGCTTAGTGGGGAGGACCAAGGGCATGAACACTGAAGCTTTCTTT
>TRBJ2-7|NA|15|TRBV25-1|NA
CASSETDNGSYEQYF
TGTGCCAGCAGTGAAACGGACAACGGCTCCTACGAGCAGTACTTC
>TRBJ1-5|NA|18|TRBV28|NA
CASSLFRVRDGGNQPQHF
TGTGCCAGCAGTTTATTCCGTGTCAGGGACGGTGGCAATCAGCCCCAGCATTTT
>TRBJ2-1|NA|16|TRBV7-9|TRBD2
CASSPRGGSSYNEQFF
TGTGCCAGCAGCCCCCGCGGGGGGAGCTCCTACAATGAGCAGTTCTTC
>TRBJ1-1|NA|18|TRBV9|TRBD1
CASSSVPATDRGETEAFF
TGTGCCAGCAGCTCGGTGCCCGCAACCGACAGGGGTGAAACTGAAGCTTTCTTT
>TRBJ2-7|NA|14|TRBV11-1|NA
CASSFLLGNYEQYF
TGTGCCAGCAGCTTTCTGCTGGGGAACTACGAGCAGTACTTC
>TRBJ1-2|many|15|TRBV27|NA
CASSTTGEGNYGYTF
TGTGCCAGCAGTACGACAGGAGAGGGTAACTATGGCTACACCTTC
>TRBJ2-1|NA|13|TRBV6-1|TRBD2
CASSEDWGGEQFF
TGTGCCAGCAGTGAAGATTGGGGGGGTGAGCAGTTCTTC
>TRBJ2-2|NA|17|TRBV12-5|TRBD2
CASGIAGGPRNTGELFF
TGTGCTAGTGGTATAGCGGGAGGGCCTAGGAACACCGGGGAGCTGTTTTTT
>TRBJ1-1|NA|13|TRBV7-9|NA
CATTPGWNTEAFF
TGTGCCACCACTCCGGGATGGAACACTGAAGCTTTCTTT
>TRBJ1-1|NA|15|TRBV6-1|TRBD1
CASSEDAGGGPGRTF
TGTGCCAGCAGTGAGGACGCAGGGGGCGGTCCAGGACGGACATTT
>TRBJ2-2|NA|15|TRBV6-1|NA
CASRGPTGDTGELFF
TGTGCCAGCAGGGGCCCGACAGGAGACACCGGGGAGCTGTTTTTT
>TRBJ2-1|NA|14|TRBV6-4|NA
CASSDVVGGYEQFF
TGTGCCAGCAGTGACGTGGTAGGAGGTTATGAGCAGTTCTTC
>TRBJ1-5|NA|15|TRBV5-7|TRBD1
CASSDDRGSCQPQHF
TGTGCCAGCAGCGACGACAGGGGATCATGCCAGCCCCAGCATTTT
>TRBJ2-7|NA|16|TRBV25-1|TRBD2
CASSASETSVAYEQYF
TGTGCCAGCAGTGCTTCTGAGACTAGCGTTGCCTACGAGCAGTACTTC
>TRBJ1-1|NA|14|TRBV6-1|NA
CASTPPRKIPEAFF
TGTGCCAGCACGCCTCCGCGGAAGATCCCTGAAGCTTTCTTT
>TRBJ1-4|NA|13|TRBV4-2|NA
CASGGVAGEKLFF
TGTGCCTCAGGAGGGGTAGCGGGTGAAAAACTGTTTTTT
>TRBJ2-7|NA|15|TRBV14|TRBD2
CASSQGLAGSYEQYF
TGTGCCAGCAGCCAAGGACTAGCGGGGTCCTACGAGCAGTACTTC